One sample yielded the 4 T cell receptor beta chains listed below, sequenced in a study of beta chain features in type 1 diabetes. As every portion of the isolated RNA was reverse transcribed, the sequencing read expressed TCRB transcripts. Method: immunoSEQ multiplex PCR; TCRdb's copy keeps in-frame clones and lacks some. The sample shows around 150,000 clones, 6.9% of them seen only once. Sequenced sample: central memory CD4+ T cells from blood. The receptor set was obtained from a woman aged 25 to 39 in good health.

This clone was seen ten or more times. The chain combines TRBV5-1 with TRBJ1-1, with 12 bases fitting TRBD1. CDR3 length: 15 residues. The germline V gene has CDR1 SGHRS and CDR2 YFSETQ. The trim removed 4 bases at V and 4 bases at J, leaving 5 bases unmatched. CDR3 region: CASSNAGQGATEAFF. The CDR3 DNA follows: TGCGCCAGCAGCAACGCGGGACAGGGGGCCACTGAAGCTTTCTTT.

This clone was found a few times. The chain uses TRBV19 and TRBJ2-7; TRBD2 matches 10 bases. Germline V CDR1 and CDR2: LNHDA, SQIVND (reference sequence). The CDR3 covers 17 residues. Unmatched junction bases numbered 12, after V lost 4 bases and J lost 3 bases. Here the CDR3 DNA reads TGTGCCAGTAGTAGGGGACTAGCGAGCGAGTTTGTCTACGAGCAGTACTTC. This encodes CASSRGLASEFVYEQYF.

The chain joins TRBV30 to TRBJ2-7; D call uncertain. Germline V gives CDR1 GTSNPN, CDR2 SVGIG (reference sequence). V was clipped by 4 bases and J by 5 bases, with 18 bases between them. The CDR3 loop spans 14 amino acids. The CDR3 coding sequence is TGTGCCTGGATCGATTGGCGGAATAAAGACGAGCAGTACTTC. It specifies CAWIDWRNKDEQYF.

The CDR3 region has the DNA TGCGCCAGCAGCCAAGGGTTAGCGGGAGGTTCCTACAATGAGCAGTTCTTC. Translated, it gives CASSQGLAGGSYNEQFF. The V and J genes are TRBV4-3 and TRBJ2-1, with TRBD2 matching over 10 bases. The CDR3 covers 17 residues. After removal of 1 base from V and 1 base from J, the junction contained 4 bases not matched to a gene. In germline, CDR1 is LGHNA, CDR2 YSLEER.